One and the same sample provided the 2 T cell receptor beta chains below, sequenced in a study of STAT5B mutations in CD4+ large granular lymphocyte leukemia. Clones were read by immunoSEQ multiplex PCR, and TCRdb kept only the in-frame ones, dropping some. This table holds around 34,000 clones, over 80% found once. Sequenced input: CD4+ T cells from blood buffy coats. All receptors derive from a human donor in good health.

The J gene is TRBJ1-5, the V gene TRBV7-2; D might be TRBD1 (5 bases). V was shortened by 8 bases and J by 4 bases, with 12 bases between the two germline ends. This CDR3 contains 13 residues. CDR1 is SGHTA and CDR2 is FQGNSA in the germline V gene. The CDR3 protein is CASVRTPNQPQHF. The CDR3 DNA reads TGTGCCAGCGTTAGGACACCGAATCAGCCCCAGCATTTT.

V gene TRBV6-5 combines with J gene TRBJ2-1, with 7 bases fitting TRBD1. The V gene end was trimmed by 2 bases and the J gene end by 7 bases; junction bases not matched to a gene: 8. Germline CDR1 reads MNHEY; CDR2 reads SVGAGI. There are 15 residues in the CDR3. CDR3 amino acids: CASSYVDRVGNEQFF. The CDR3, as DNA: TGTGCCAGCAGTTACGTCGACAGGGTAGGGAATGAGCAGTTCTTC.